This is a list of T cell receptor beta chains from one sample in a study of cytomegalovirus exposure and HLA in healthy donors. The method was immunoSEQ multiplex PCR; TCRdb's version includes in-frame clones alone and lacks a portion of them. Counted here are 95,000 to 110,000 clones, approximately 76% occurring once; the ten biggest clones make up roughly 2.1%. The sample was PBMCs. These receptors all stem from a young man in good health and CMV-seronegative. Each CDR3 is given with its conserved first and last residue. The D gene is left open where the match is weak. Size tells how often a clone was seen (once, few, many) or the class of an expanded clone, and some rows leave it out.

cdr3_aa cdr3_nt d_call clone_size j_call v_call
CASSDRTGGSYEQYF TGTGCCAGCAGTGACCGGACAGGGGGCTCCTACGAGCAGTACTTC TRBD1 once TRBJ2-7 TRBV6-1
CASSFGGVNTEAFF TGTGCCAGCAGCTTTGGAGGCGTGAACACTGAAGCTTTCTTT . once TRBJ1-1 TRBV11-1
CASNQGLRETQYF TGTGCCAGTAACCAGGGACTTAGGGAGACCCAGTACTTC . . TRBJ2-5 TRBV5-8
CASSEVPNTGELFF TGTGCCAGCAGTGAAGTCCCAAACACCGGGGAGCTGTTTTTT . . TRBJ2-2 TRBV6-1
CASSSGLAGGQETQYF TGTGCCAGCAGTTCAGGACTAGCGGGGGGTCAAGAGACCCAGTACTTC TRBD2 few TRBJ2-5 TRBV27
CASSVEAGGPDTQYF TGTGCCAGCAGCGTAGAGGCGGGGGGGCCAGATACGCAGTATTTT TRBD2 . TRBJ2-3 TRBV9
CASRRKSGGADTQYF TGTGCCAGCCGTAGAAAAAGCGGGGGGGCCGATACGCAGTATTTT TRBD2 . TRBJ2-3 TRBV6-4
CASSDSLGGGEQFF TGTGCCAGCAGTGACTCGTTAGGAGGCGGTGAGCAGTTCTTC . . TRBJ2-1 TRBV6-1
CASSLNGGTGLGSGANVLTF TGTGCCAGCAGCTTAAATGGGGGGACAGGGCTAGGGTCTGGGGCCAACGTCCTGACTTTC TRBD1 . TRBJ2-6 TRBV7-3
CASSPRAGGIAYEQYF TGTGCCAGCAGCCCACGGGCCGGAGGGATAGCCTACGAGCAGTACTTC . . TRBJ2-7 TRBV9
CASSYPHRYNTEAFF TGTGCCAGCAGTTACCCTCACAGATACAACACTGAAGCTTTCTTT . . TRBJ1-1 TRBV6-6
CASSLATGNQETQYF TGCGCCAGCAGCTTGGCGACAGGGAACCAAGAGACCCAGTACTTC TRBD1 few TRBJ2-5 TRBV5-1
CASSLGDTGYNEQFF TGTGCCAGCAGTCTCGGGGACACAGGCTACAATGAGCAGTTCTTC . . TRBJ2-1 TRBV25-1
CASSSESGQGFSAFF TGCGCCAGCAGCTCTGAATCGGGACAGGGTTTTTCGGCTTTCTTT TRBD1 . TRBJ1-1 TRBV4-3
CASSLSTATEGYTF TGTGCCAGCAGTTTGTCGACAGCGACCGAAGGCTACACCTTC . . TRBJ1-2 TRBV28
CASSSLTGTGGNEQYF TGTGCCAGCAGCTCACTAACCGGGACAGGGGGCAACGAGCAGTACTTC TRBD1 once TRBJ2-7 TRBV7-8
CASTPRDENIQYF TGTGCCAGCACCCCCCGAGATGAAAACATTCAGTACTTC . . TRBJ2-4 TRBV2
CASSQGAGTGRGYTF TGTGCCAGCAGCCAAGGGGCGGGGACAGGGCGCGGCTACACCTTC TRBD1 once TRBJ1-2 TRBV4-2
CASSSTTGGWSTGELFF TGTGCCAGCAGTTCGACTACAGGGGGCTGGAGCACCGGGGAGCTGTTTTTT TRBD1 . TRBJ2-2 TRBV25-1
CASSLALNTGELFF TGTGCCAGCAGCTTAGCTCTAAACACCGGGGAGCTGTTTTTT . . TRBJ2-2 TRBV7-6